This TCR beta chain is drawn from a study of OX40 agonist ivuxolimab in advanced cancers. About the study: Partial responses, seen in three patients, involved one hepatocellular carcinoma and two cutaneous melanomas. Study-wide points: Expanded clones were, on average, more numerous among CD8+ T cells than CD4+.

Only a few counts were recorded for this clone. The antigen remains unidentified. The table came from immunoSEQ multiplex PCR; TCRdb's copy has only in-frame clones and leaves some out. Of about 64,000 clones listed, about four fifths were seen once; the top ten hold around 1.3%. This receptor was obtained from an adult with an advanced solid tumor such as melanoma, head and neck, liver or kidney cancer. The source was CD4+ or CD8+ T cells sorted from blood, collected in a trial of the OX40 agonist ivuxolimab.

In nucleotides, the CDR3 is TGTGCCAGCATAGGGTTCATGAACACTGAAGCTTTCTTT. It is translated as CASIGFMNTEAFF. The rearrangement joins TRBV6-5 to TRBJ1-1; D unclear. Trimming pared 7 bases from V and 0 bases from J, leaving 9 bases between. The CDR3 extends over 13 amino acids. Germline CDR1 MNHEY, CDR2 SVGAGI.